Given below is one T cell receptor beta chain in context. TCRdb used MiXCR to reprocess the 5' RACE reads, holding one entry per CDR3 protein. The sample includes 300,000 or so distinct CDR3 sequences, approximately 16% of them seen just once. V was clipped by 0 bases and J by 10 bases, with 13 bases between them. Per the germline V gene, CDR1 is LGHNT and CDR2 is FRNRAP. CDR3 size: 13 residues. The record originates from a study of T-cell memory formation after mild COVID-19. This chain links TRBV12-5 with TRBJ2-7; the D gene is possibly TRBD1 (6 bases). The specimen sequenced was PBMCs or a T cell subset sorted from them (not recorded which). The TCR sequence derives from a man in his late teens or twenties who had mild COVID-19 (a few samples of this study predate the infection). Cell type and time point are not known. As DNA, the CDR3 is TGTGCTAGTGGTTTGGTAGGAAGACAGGCCCAGTACTTC. Amino acid sequence: CASGLVGRQAQYF.